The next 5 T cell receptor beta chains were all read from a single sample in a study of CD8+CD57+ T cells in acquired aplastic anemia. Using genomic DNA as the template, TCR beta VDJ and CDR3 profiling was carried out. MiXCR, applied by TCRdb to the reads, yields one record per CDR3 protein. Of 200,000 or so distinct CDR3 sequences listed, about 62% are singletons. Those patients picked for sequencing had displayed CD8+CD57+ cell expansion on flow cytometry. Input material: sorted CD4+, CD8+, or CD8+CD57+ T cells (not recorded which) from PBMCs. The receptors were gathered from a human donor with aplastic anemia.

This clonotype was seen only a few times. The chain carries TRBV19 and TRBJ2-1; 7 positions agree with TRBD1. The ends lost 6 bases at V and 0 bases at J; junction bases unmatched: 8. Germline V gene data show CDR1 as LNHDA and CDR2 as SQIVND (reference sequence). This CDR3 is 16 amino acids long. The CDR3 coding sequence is TGTGCCAGTAGATTCGGACAGGCGAGCTCCTACAATGAGCAGTTCTTC. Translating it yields CASRFGQASSYNEQFF.

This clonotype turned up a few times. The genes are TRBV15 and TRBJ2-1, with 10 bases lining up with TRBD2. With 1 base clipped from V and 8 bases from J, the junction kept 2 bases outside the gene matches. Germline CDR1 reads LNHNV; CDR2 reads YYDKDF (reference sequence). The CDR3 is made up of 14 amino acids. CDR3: CATSRVTSGDEQFF. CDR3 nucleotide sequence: TGTGCCACCAGCAGAGTCACTAGCGGGGATGAGCAGTTCTTC.

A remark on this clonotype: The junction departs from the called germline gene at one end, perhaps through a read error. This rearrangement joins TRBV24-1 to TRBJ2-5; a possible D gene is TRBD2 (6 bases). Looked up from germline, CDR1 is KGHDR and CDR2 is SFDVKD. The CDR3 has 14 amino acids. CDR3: CATSDRGLEEAQYF. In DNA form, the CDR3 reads TGTGCCACCAGTGATCGGGGGTTGGAAGAGGCCCAGTACTTC.

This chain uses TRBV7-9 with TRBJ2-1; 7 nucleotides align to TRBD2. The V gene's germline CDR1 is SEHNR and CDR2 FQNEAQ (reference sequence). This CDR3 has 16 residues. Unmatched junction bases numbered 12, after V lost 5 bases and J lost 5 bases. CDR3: CASSLPQRGGNNEQFF. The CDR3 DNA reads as TGTGCCAGCAGCCTTCCACAACGCGGGGGTAACAATGAGCAGTTCTTC.

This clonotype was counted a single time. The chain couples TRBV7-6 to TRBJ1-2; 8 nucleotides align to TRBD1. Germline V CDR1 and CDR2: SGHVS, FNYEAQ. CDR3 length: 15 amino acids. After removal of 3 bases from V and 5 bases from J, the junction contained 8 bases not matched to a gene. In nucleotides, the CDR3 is TGTGCCAGCAGCTTTTCCACAGGGGGGGGATATGGCTACACCTTC. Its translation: CASSFSTGGGYGYTF.